The 24 T cell receptor beta chains in this list originate from one sample, sequenced in a study of shared clonotypes between healthy human individuals. Assay: immunoSEQ multiplex PCR; the TCRdb copy retains only in-frame clones and omits some. The sample lists approximately 2.3 million clones, approximately 93% occurring once. The sequencing input was naive CD4+ T cells from PBMCs. Described subset: CD45RA+ positively selected. All receptors come from a man between 18 and 29 years old in good health. Some clones in this sample may be carry-over from other donors' samples.

V and J are TRBV7-9 and TRBJ1-5; no definite D call. With 4 bases removed from V and 5 bases from J, the gap between germline ends came to 15 bases. The germline V gene encodes CDR1 SEHNR and CDR2 FQNEAQ (reference sequence). This CDR3 region has 15 residues. CDR3 sequence: CASSSLKDGHQPQHF. The CDR3 coding sequence is TGTGCCAGCAGCTCTCTAAAGGACGGTCATCAGCCCCAGCATTTT.

The chain carries TRBV9 and TRBJ2-3; 8 bases map to TRBD1. CDR3 length: 15 amino acids. Germline CDR1 reads SGDLS; CDR2 reads YYNGEE. The V and J ends lost 4 bases and 6 bases, in that order; junction bases with no gene match: 10. CDR3 DNA sequence: TGTGCCAGCAGCCCCCAGGGGGCGCAGGCCGATACGCAGTATTTT. Its protein is CASSPQGAQADTQYF.

The chain combines TRBV7-2 with TRBJ1-3; possibly TRBD1 for D (6 bases). V lost 5 bases to trimming and J lost 0 bases, with 14 bases between them. The CDR3 contains 16 residues. Germline CDR1 SGHTA, CDR2 FQGNSA. The CDR3 sequence is CASSPGGALSGNTIYF. The DNA of the CDR3 is TGTGCCAGCAGCCCCGGGGGGGCCCTCTCTGGAAACACCATATATTTT.

On this clone itself: The sample holds other DNA sequences that translate to the same CDR3. The V gene is TRBV7-2, the J gene TRBJ2-3; D unresolved. With 5 bases removed from V and 2 bases from J, the gap between germline ends came to 5 bases. There are 12 residues in the CDR3. Per the germline V gene, CDR1 is SGHTA and CDR2 is FQGNSA. CDR3 protein: CASSRTTDTQYF. CDR3 coding DNA: TGTGCCAGCAGCCGGACCACAGATACGCAGTATTTT.

Remarks on this clone: The same CDR3 can be traced to other DNA sequences in this sample. V is TRBV10-1 and J is TRBJ2-7; TRBD2 might be the D (6 bases). The CDR3 extends over 13 amino acids. Trimming stripped 6 bases from V and 4 bases from J, with 13 bases between. The germline V gene encodes CDR1 WNHNN and CDR2 SYGVQD (reference sequence). Here the CDR3 DNA reads TGCGCCAGCAGCGCGGGACCTTCTTACGAGCAGTACTTC. Protein product: CASSAGPSYEQYF.

The CDR3 sequence: CASSLETTYNEQFF. The CDR3 DNA sequence: TGTGCCAGCAGCTTAGAAACAACCTACAATGAGCAGTTCTTC. J is TRBJ2-1 and V is TRBV11-1; unclear D gene. Germline V lookup: CDR1 SGHAT, CDR2 FQDESV (reference sequence). This CDR3 comprises 14 residues. V dropped 1 base and J dropped 2 bases, with 6 bases sitting between them.

The rearrangement joins TRBV6-6 to TRBJ2-1; 8 positions agree with TRBD2. The CDR3 extends over 16 amino acids. V lost 5 bases and J lost 3; bases outside the gene matches: 9. Looked up from germline, CDR1 is MNHNY and CDR2 is SVGAGI (reference sequence). The CDR3 is CASSGRAGVNYNEQFF. In DNA form, the CDR3 reads TGTGCCAGCAGTGGGAGAGCGGGAGTCAACTACAATGAGCAGTTCTTC.

This clone came up once. The chain combines TRBV15 with TRBJ1-2; D is perhaps TRBD1 (6 bases). This CDR3 has 16 residues. The germline gives CDR1 LNHNV, CDR2 YYDKDF (reference sequence). Trimming stripped 0 bases from V and 4 bases from J, with 15 bases between. Written as DNA, the CDR3 is TGTGCCACCAGCAGAGATACTTCAGGGGCTGTCTATGGCTACACCTTC. It is translated as CATSRDTSGAVYGYTF.

The chain recombines TRBV27 with TRBJ1-2; 7 bases agree with TRBD1. Looked up from germline, CDR1 is MNHEY and CDR2 is SMNVEV (reference sequence). Trimming took 4 bases from V and 1 from J; bases not matched to a gene: 9. This CDR3 is built from 16 residues. The CDR3 reads CASSSPSGTVNYGYTF. The CDR3, as DNA: TGTGCCAGCAGTTCCCCGTCCGGGACAGTTAACTATGGCTACACCTTC.

The chain combines TRBV6-6 with TRBJ2-7; D remains unclear. The CDR3 is 12 residues long. Germline assignment: CDR1 MNHNY and CDR2 SVGAGI (reference sequence). The V gene lost 4 bases and the J gene lost 3 bases, with 7 bases spanning the gap. The CDR3 here is CASSSDNYEQYF. The CDR3 region has the DNA TGTGCCAGCAGTTCCGACAACTACGAGCAGTACTTC.

CDR3: CASRLTGAGTEAFF. The DNA for the CDR3 is TGTGCCAGCAGGTTAACAGGGGCGGGCACTGAAGCTTTCTTT. The chain combines TRBV28 with TRBJ1-1; 7 bases map to TRBD1. The CDR3 has 14 amino acids. Germline lookup yields CDR1 MDHEN and CDR2 SYDVKM. The junction had 8 bases not matched to a gene; V was cut back by 6 bases and J by 4 bases.

The chain uses TRBV20-1 and TRBJ2-4; no definite D call. This CDR3 is 10 amino acids long. Germline values: CDR1 DFQATT, CDR2 SNEGSKA (reference sequence). V lost 3 bases and J lost 8, with 5 bases in between. This CDR3 is CSASRDIQYF. CDR3 nucleotide sequence: TGCAGTGCTAGCCGGGACATTCAGTACTTC.

About this clone itself: Other DNA sequences in this sample translate to the same CDR3. The V gene is TRBV5-1, the J gene TRBJ1-2; D is unresolved. Germline V lookup: CDR1 SGHRS, CDR2 YFSETQ. CDR3 length: 13 residues. The V and J ends lost 0 bases and 4 bases respectively, with 7 bases between them. This CDR3 reads CASSLEGSYGYTF. CDR3 coding DNA: TGCGCCAGCAGCTTGGAAGGGAGCTATGGCTACACCTTC.

Details on this clone: Other DNA sequences in the same sample also yield this CDR3. The rearrangement joins TRBV7-8 to TRBJ2-7, with D unclear. Per germline, CDR1 SGHVS and CDR2 FQNEAQ. This CDR3 is built from 11 residues. V lost 4 bases and J 7 bases, leaving 8 bases between the germline ends. The CDR3 coding sequence is TGTGCCAGCAGCTCAACAGCGGAGCAGTACTTC. It translates to CASSSTAEQYF. Looking up the rest from reference TRBV7-8 and TRBJ2-7 gives the full variable domain: GAGVSQSPRYKVAKRGQDVALRCDPISGHVSLFWYQQALGQGPEFLTYFQNEAQLDKSGLPSDRFFAERPEGSVSTLKIQRTQQEDSAVYLCASSSTAEQYFGPGTRLTVT.

This clone has only a few counts. The chain couples TRBV25-1 to TRBJ1-4, with 7 positions matching TRBD1. Unmatched junction bases numbered 7, after V lost 4 bases and J lost 5 bases. The CDR3 has 15 residues. Germline lookup yields CDR1 MGHDK and CDR2 SYGVNS. The CDR3 DNA follows: TGTGCCAGCAGTGCATTGGGACAGCAAAATGAAAAACTGTTTTTT. It codes for CASSALGQQNEKLFF.

The chain couples TRBV5-6 to TRBJ1-2; D call uncertain. The CDR3 consists of 14 residues. Trimming stripped 2 bases from V and 5 bases from J, with 13 bases between. Germline V gene data show CDR1 as SGHDT and CDR2 as YYEEEE. The CDR3 here is CASSLFPTQYGYTF. CDR3 coding DNA: TGTGCCAGCAGCTTATTCCCGACCCAGTATGGCTACACCTTC.

The chain combines TRBV6-6 with TRBJ2-7; D may be TRBD1 (6 bases). V was cut by 0 bases and J by 3 bases, with 9 bases left in between. CDR1 MNHNY and CDR2 SVGAGI come from the germline V gene (reference sequence). CDR3 length: 14 amino acids. The DNA of the CDR3 is TGTGCCAGCAGTTACTCCAGGACAGTCTACGAGCAGTACTTC. It is translated as CASSYSRTVYEQYF.

The chain has TRBV7-3 and TRBJ2-1; no reliable D call. The CDR3 runs to 14 residues. Germline CDR1 is SGHTA and CDR2 is FQGTGA. The germline V and J ends were trimmed by 5 bases and 7 bases, with 15 bases remaining between them. CDR3 sequence reads: CASSPSWADNEQFF. Here the CDR3 DNA reads TGTGCCAGCAGCCCAAGCTGGGCTGATAATGAGCAGTTCTTC. Full variable domain (outside the CDR3, taken from reference TRBV7-3 and TRBJ2-1): GAGVSQTPSNKVTEKGKYVELRCDPISGHTALYWYRQSLGQGPEFLIYFQGTGAADDSGLPNDRFFAVRPEGSVSTLKIQRTERGDSAVYLCASSPSWADNEQFFGPGTRLTVL.

The genes are TRBV6-1 and TRBJ2-3; D may correspond to TRBD1 or TRBD2 (6 bases each). Germline V CDR1 and CDR2: MNHNS, SASEGT. V was trimmed by 6 bases and J by 4 bases, leaving 17 bases between them. CDR3 length: 15 amino acids. CDR3 coding DNA: TGTGCCAGCAGGGGACTTCTGGGGGCGGCAGATACGCAGTATTTT. Protein sequence: CASRGLLGAADTQYF.

This rearrangement joins TRBV5-4 to TRBJ2-5, with D unclear. The CDR3 covers 14 residues. V was trimmed by 4 bases and J by 5 bases, leaving 15 bases between them. CDR1 and CDR2 (germline): SGHNT, YYREEE (reference sequence). The CDR3 loop is CASSPRPDGETQYF. The CDR3 bases are TGTGCCAGCAGCCCTCGACCAGATGGGGAGACCCAGTACTTC.

The rearrangement joins TRBV29-1 to TRBJ2-5, with 7 positions matching TRBD2. The germline gives CDR1 SQVTM, CDR2 ANQGSEA. After removal of 6 bases from V and 5 bases from J, the junction contained 15 bases not matched to a gene. This CDR3 region has 15 residues. In DNA form, the CDR3 reads TGCAGCGTCGATATGCGTACCGGGAGGCGTGAGACCCAGTACTTC. Protein: CSVDMRTGRRETQYF.

The chain couples TRBV2 to TRBJ1-1; D ambiguous. Per the germline V gene, CDR1 is SNHLY and CDR2 is FYNNEI. The CDR3 loop spans 14 amino acids. The germline V and J ends were trimmed by 4 bases and 1 base, with 10 bases remaining between them. CDR3 nucleotides: TGTGCCAGCAGTGTGCTCATATCGAACACTGAAGCTTTCTTT. This sequence encodes CASSVLISNTEAFF.

This chain uses TRBV6-5 with TRBJ2-1; 7 bases agree with TRBD2. The germline V gene encodes CDR1 MNHEY and CDR2 SVGAGI. There are 14 residues in the CDR3. V trimming: 4 bases; J trimming: 9 bases; junction bases outside the gene matches: 9. The CDR3 coding sequence is TGTGCCAGCAGTTTCACTACCGGGGGGAGTGAGCAGTTCTTC. This encodes CASSFTTGGSEQFF.

Remarks on this clone: The same CDR3 arises from other DNA sequences in this sample as well. The chain carries TRBV5-1 and TRBJ2-1; D not certain. Deletions cut 0 bases from V and 4 bases from J, with 5 bases between. This CDR3 is 13 amino acids long. Per germline, CDR1 SGHRS and CDR2 YFSETQ. The CDR3 reads CASSLDSYNEQFF. CDR3 in DNA: TGCGCCAGCAGCTTGGACTCGTACAATGAGCAGTTCTTC.